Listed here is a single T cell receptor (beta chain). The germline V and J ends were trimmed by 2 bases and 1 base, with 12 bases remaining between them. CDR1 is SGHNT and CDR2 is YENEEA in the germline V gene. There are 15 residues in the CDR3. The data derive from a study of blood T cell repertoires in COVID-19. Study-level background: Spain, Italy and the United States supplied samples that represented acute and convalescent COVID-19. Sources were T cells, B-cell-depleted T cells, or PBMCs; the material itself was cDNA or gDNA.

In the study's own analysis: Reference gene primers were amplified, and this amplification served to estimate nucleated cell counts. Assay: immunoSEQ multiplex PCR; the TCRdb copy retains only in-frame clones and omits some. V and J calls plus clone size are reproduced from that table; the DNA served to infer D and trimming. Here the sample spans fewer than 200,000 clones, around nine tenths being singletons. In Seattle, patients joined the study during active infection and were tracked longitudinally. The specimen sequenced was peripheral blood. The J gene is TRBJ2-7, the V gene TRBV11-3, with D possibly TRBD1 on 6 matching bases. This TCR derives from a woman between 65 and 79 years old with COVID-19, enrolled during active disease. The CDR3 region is CASSLLGDTSYEQYF. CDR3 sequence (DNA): TGTGCCAGCAGCTTATTGGGGGACACATCCTACGAGCAGTACTTC.